A selection of T cell receptor beta chains follows, all from one sample in a study of cytomegalovirus exposure and HLA in healthy donors. Sequencing used immunoSEQ multiplex PCR; TCRdb keeps in-frame clones, though not all of them. The repertoire holds approximately 130,000 clones, with 85% to 90% as singletons. The sequencing input was PBMCs. The source of these receptors is a woman in her 30s in good health and CMV-seronegative. CDR3s include the opening cysteine and the closing phenylalanine or tryptophan. Some rows mark clone size as missing; the rest say once, few, many or name a class of expanded clone.

CDR3aa,j_gene,v_gene,abundance
CASSVDSYGYTF,TRBJ1-2,TRBV9,few
CASSPSRDRQAMKAQYF,TRBJ2-5,TRBV27,.
CASSSGQSFGYTF,TRBJ1-2,TRBV19,.
CASSLPGQRTDTQYF,TRBJ2-3,TRBV11-2,.
CSAYLAYEQFF,TRBJ2-1,TRBV20-1,.
CASSLEGGGFYEQYF,TRBJ2-7,TRBV7-9,once
CASSYLRARYEQYF,TRBJ2-7,TRBV6-5,.
CASSRTGRTNEKLFF,TRBJ1-4,TRBV27,.
CASSLQSTGELFF,TRBJ2-2,TRBV5-1,.
CASSIAPGQGYPYEQYF,TRBJ2-7,TRBV19,.
CAWSVLPQGANGELFF,TRBJ2-2,TRBV30,.
CANRPQRDYYEQYF,TRBJ2-7,TRBV27,.
CASSRTALNYGYTF,TRBJ1-2,TRBV2,.
CASSSPDRNWGYTF,TRBJ1-2,TRBV6-5,.
CASSSPPTDTQYF,TRBJ2-3,TRBV7-9,.
CASRPHPGSGANVLTF,TRBJ2-6,TRBV28,.
CASKVRGTGQYEQYF,TRBJ2-7,TRBV7-3,.
CASSESGSFPYEQYF,TRBJ2-7,TRBV6-1,.
CSVAEDRNQPQHF,TRBJ1-5,TRBV29-1,.
CASSSSGGPGRETQYF,TRBJ2-5,TRBV7-9,.
CASSNLAGDEQFF,TRBJ2-1,TRBV5-1,.
CASSPNRGPRYGYTF,TRBJ1-2,TRBV27,.
CASRQGAQGNTIYF,TRBJ1-3,TRBV5-1,few
CASGTDSYEQYF,TRBJ2-7,TRBV6-5,.
CASSVSSGGASSYEQYF,TRBJ2-7,TRBV9,.
CASSSRGTTIWGKNIQYF,TRBJ2-4,TRBV7-2,.
CASSLGAGGLYGYTF,TRBJ1-2,TRBV7-2,.
CASSSDTHQPQHF,TRBJ1-5,TRBV7-9,.
CASSQAEADWEQYF,TRBJ2-7,TRBV4-1,.
CASSPTSGGASGEYF,TRBJ2-3,TRBV2,.
CASSRQGARHQPQHF,TRBJ1-5,TRBV28,.